Below are 23 T cell receptor beta chains sequenced from a single sample in a study of T-cell memory formation after mild COVID-19. TCRdb independently ran MiXCR on the 5' RACE reads; one entry per CDR3 protein. The repertoire has 98,000 or so distinct CDR3 sequences, 15% to 20% of them found once; the top ten carry roughly 5.5%. Sequencing was done on a sample of PBMCs or a T cell subset sorted from them (not recorded which). Every receptor here comes from a young man who had mild COVID-19 (a few samples of this study predate the infection). Cell type and time point are not known.

This chain uses TRBV4-1 with TRBJ2-4; 8 bases agree with TRBD2. Germline V gene sequence: CDR1 MGHRA, CDR2 YSYEKL. The CDR3 contains 15 residues. Trimming took 7 bases from V and 3 from J; bases not matched to a gene: 8. The CDR3 loop reads CASNHRRGDKNIQYF. CDR3 DNA sequence: TGCGCCAGCAATCATAGGCGGGGGGACAAAAACATTCAGTACTTC.

The chain has TRBV4-1 and TRBJ2-7; perhaps D is TRBD1 or TRBD2 (6 bases each). This CDR3 comprises 17 residues. V was clipped by 3 bases and J by 2 bases, with 20 bases between them. Looked up from germline, CDR1 is MGHRA and CDR2 is YSYEKL. The CDR3 sequence: CASSQQLGGPWAYEQYV. Here the CDR3 DNA reads TGCGCCAGCAGCCAGCAGTTGGGGGGCCCGTGGGCCTACGAGCAGTACGTC.

In its sample, this clonotype was seen a few times. The rearrangement links TRBV6-5 to TRBJ2-6; D might be TRBD1 or TRBD2, each matching 5 bases. V lost 2 bases, J lost 4 bases, and 9 bases lay in between. Germline CDR1 MNHEY, CDR2 SVGAGI. The CDR3 has 15 residues. CDR3 sequence: CASSYRGAGANVLTF. Here the CDR3 DNA reads TGTGCCAGCAGTTACAGGGGAGCAGGGGCCAACGTCCTGACTTTC.

The chain carries TRBV6-5 and TRBJ2-1, with D perhaps given as TRBD1 or TRBD2 (5 bases each). The V end lost 2 bases, the J end lost 8 bases, and 19 bases lay between the germline ends. This CDR3 region has 16 residues. Germline assignment: CDR1 MNHEY and CDR2 SVGAGI. CDR3 bases: TGTGCCAGCAGTTACCGTCCGGGGCCCGAGGCGGATGAGCAGTTCTTC. It yields the protein CASSYRPGPEADEQFF.

CDR3 sequence: CSAREDRAAYGYTF. The CDR3 region has the DNA TGCAGTGCTAGAGAGGACAGGGCGGCCTATGGCTACACCTTC. This chain connects TRBV20-1 to TRBJ1-2, with TRBD1 matching over 8 bases. CDR1 is DFQATT and CDR2 is SNEGSKA in the germline V gene (reference sequence). After removal of 0 bases from V and 4 bases from J, the junction contained 4 bases not matched to a gene. CDR3 length: 14 amino acids.

This clonotype occurred a few times. In nucleotides, the CDR3 is TGTGCCAGCAGCCCTCAGTCTTACGAGCAGTACGTC. It specifies CASSPQSYEQYV. V is TRBV6-6 and J is TRBJ2-7; D not resolved. The V end was cut by 6 bases, the J end by 4 bases, with 10 bases between. The length of the CDR3 is 12 residues. Per the germline V gene, CDR1 is MNHNY and CDR2 is SVGAGI (reference sequence).

The rearrangement links TRBV20-1 to TRBJ2-5; 12 positions agree with TRBD2. After removal of 3 bases from V and 5 bases from J, the junction contained 4 bases not matched to a gene. This CDR3 has 14 residues. CDR1 is DFQATT, CDR2 SNEGSKA, per germline (reference sequence). The CDR3 sequence is CSASGTSGRETQYF. The CDR3 bases are TGCAGTGCTAGCGGCACTAGCGGGAGGGAGACCCAGTACTTC.

This clonotype was observed a handful of times. The chain joins TRBV7-2 to TRBJ2-1; a possible D gene is TRBD2 (5 bases). V shed 5 bases and J shed 7 bases, with 18 bases lying between them. This CDR3 spans 15 amino acids. Germline V gene data show CDR1 as SGHTA and CDR2 as FQGNSA. CDR3: CASSPPGLAPNEQFF. CDR3 sequence (DNA): TGTGCCAGCAGCCCCCCCGGGCTAGCCCCAAATGAGCAGTTCTTC.

In this sample, this clonotype turned up a few times. The rearrangement links TRBV12-3 or TRBV12-4 to TRBJ2-1, with a tentative D call TRBD1 (6 bases). The CDR3 consists of 14 residues. V was pared by 4 bases and J by 2 bases, with 9 bases between. The CDR3 DNA is TGTGCCAGCAGTTACAGGGAAACCTACAATGAGCAGTTCTTC. It encodes CASSYRETYNEQFF.

The rearrangement uses TRBV27 and TRBJ2-6; TRBD1 agrees at 7 bases. Germline CDR1 reads MNHEY; CDR2 reads SMNVEV (reference sequence). This CDR3 contains 15 residues. V was clipped by 4 bases and J by 3 bases; unmatched bases: 3. CDR3 coding DNA: TGTGCCAGCAGTTGGGACAGCCGTGGGGCCAACGTCCTGACTTTC. This gives the protein CASSWDSRGANVLTF.

This clonotype was detected many times. This chain joins TRBV7-2 and TRBJ2-3; D is unclear. Germline CDR1 SGHTA, CDR2 FQGNSA. V was clipped by 5 bases and J by 6 bases, with 12 bases between them. The CDR3 sequence is 13 residues long. The DNA for the CDR3 is TGTGCCAGCAGCCCCGGAACCGGGGATACGCAGTATTTT. The encoded protein is CASSPGTGDTQYF.

This clonotype has only a few counts. The V gene is TRBV5-1, the J gene TRBJ2-1, with D maybe TRBD2 (5 bases). The CDR3 spans 13 residues. Germline V gene sequence: CDR1 SGHRS, CDR2 YFSETQ. Between the trimmed V and J ends, which lost 7 bases and 8 bases, there was a span of 16 bases. CDR3 sequence (DNA): TGCGCCAGCTCGAGGGCCTGGAGCGATGAGCAGTTCTTC. As protein: CASSRAWSDEQFF.

The sample holds many counts of this clonotype. The chain has TRBV7-6 and TRBJ2-3, with D possibly TRBD1 on 6 matching bases. Trimming took off 0 bases at V and 0 bases at J, with 13 bases between the two ends. The germline V gene encodes CDR1 SGHVS and CDR2 FNYEAQ. CDR3 length equals 17 residues. The CDR3 is CASSLATGPSSTDTQYF. Written as DNA, the CDR3 is TGTGCCAGCAGCTTAGCGACAGGCCCCTCTAGCACAGATACGCAGTATTTT.

Ten or more counts support this clonotype. The genes are TRBV5-1 and TRBJ1-1; D not certain. The CDR3 is 13 amino acids. V gave up 0 bases and J gave up 5 bases, with 8 bases separating them. Germline assignment: CDR1 SGHRS and CDR2 YFSETQ. CDR3 amino acids: CASSLEGNTEAFF. In nucleotides, the CDR3 is TGCGCCAGCAGCTTGGAAGGGAATACTGAAGCTTTCTTT.

The rearrangement uses TRBV12-3 or TRBV12-4 and TRBJ2-5, with D unresolved. The CDR3 loop spans 12 amino acids. Trimming removed 3 bases from V and 13 bases from J, with 15 bases in between. CDR3 DNA sequence: TGTGCCAGCAGTTTCGTCCTACTGCACCTGTACTTC. It translates to CASSFVLLHLYF.

This clonotype has more than one count but fewer than ten. The chain employs TRBV7-2 and TRBJ1-1; no clear D. The length of the CDR3 is 13 residues. The V and J ends lost 5 bases and 5 bases respectively, with 12 bases between them. Germline V gene data show CDR1 as SGHTA and CDR2 as FQGNSA. The CDR3 protein is CASSDSGGTEAFF. CDR3 bases: TGTGCCAGCAGCGACTCCGGCGGGACTGAAGCTTTCTTT.

The V call is TRBV6-2 or TRBV6-3, the J call TRBJ2-5, with 8 positions matching TRBD2. V shed 1 base and J 4 bases; nucleotides not matched to a gene: 2. Germline lookup yields CDR1 MNHEY and CDR2 SVGEGT. The CDR3 extends over 14 amino acids. The CDR3 protein is CASSYWRGVETQYF. CDR3 coding DNA: TGTGCCAGCAGTTACTGGCGGGGGGTAGAGACCCAGTACTTC.

The chain links TRBV6-2 or TRBV6-3 to TRBJ2-7, with D perhaps TRBD2 (5 bases). CDR3 size: 14 residues. Germline values: CDR1 MNHEY, CDR2 SVGEGT. The germline V and J ends were trimmed by 2 bases and 3 bases, with 11 bases remaining between them. This CDR3 reads CASSYGGLRYEQYF. The DNA for the CDR3 is TGTGCCAGCAGTTACGGAGGTCTCCGCTACGAGCAGTACTTC.

This clonotype came up a few times. The chain has TRBV7-2 and TRBJ1-4; D gene uncertain. Germline values: CDR1 SGHTA, CDR2 FQGNSA. The CDR3 length is 14 residues. V dropped 1 base and J dropped 4 bases, with 7 bases sitting between them. The DNA of the CDR3 is TGTGCCAGCAGCTTAGGGGGAATTAATGAAAAACTGTTTTTT. It specifies CASSLGGINEKLFF.

This clonotype has just a few counts. The V call is TRBV7-9, the J call TRBJ1-1; D uncertain. V was pared by 7 bases and J by 13 bases, with 19 bases between. Germline-derived CDR1 and CDR2 are SEHNR and FQNEAQ (reference sequence). This CDR3 region has 12 residues. DNA of the CDR3: TGTGCCAGCAAGGCTACAGAGATAAGTGATTTCTTT. Its translation: CASKATEISDFF.

V is TRBV6-4 and J is TRBJ1-1; 9 bases map to TRBD1. The CDR3 has 16 amino acids. The V segment lost 4 bases and the J segment 1 base; nucleotides outside the gene matches: 7. The germline V gene has CDR1 MRHNA and CDR2 SNTAGT. The CDR3 coding sequence is TGTGCCAGCAGTGCCCAACCGGGACAGGGGAACACTGAAGCTTTCTTT. This encodes CASSAQPGQGNTEAFF.

This clonotype was detected a few times. The V call is TRBV15, the J call TRBJ2-3; no firm D call. The V and J ends lost 5 bases and 4 bases respectively, with 7 bases between them. The CDR3 is made up of 12 amino acids. The germline gives CDR1 LNHNV, CDR2 YYDKDF (reference sequence). The CDR3 coding sequence is TGTGCCACCAGCGCCCAGGCAGATACGCAGTATTTT. As protein: CATSAQADTQYF. Supplemented by reference TRBV15 and TRBJ2-3, the full variable domain reads DAMVIQNPRYQVTQFGKPVTLSCSQTLNHNVMYWYQQKSSQAPKLLFHYYDKDFNNEADTPDNFQSRRPNTSFCFLDIRSPGLGDTAMYLCATSAQADTQYFGPGTRLTVL.

The genes are TRBV5-1 and TRBJ2-7; no firm D call. The germline V and J ends were trimmed by 4 bases and 3 bases, with 20 bases remaining between them. The CDR3 is 16 residues long. Germline assignment: CDR1 SGHRS and CDR2 YFSETQ. This CDR3 is CASSTGFRVGDYEQYF. CDR3 DNA: TGCGCCAGCAGCACCGGATTTAGGGTAGGTGACTACGAGCAGTACTTC.